The present entry profiles one T cell receptor (beta chain) with its context. No antigen is known for it. The data are from a study of cytomegalovirus exposure and HLA in healthy donors. The CDR3 consists of 18 residues. Trimming took off 0 bases at V and 2 bases at J, with 17 bases between the two ends. Germline CDR1 is SGHVS and CDR2 is FQNEAQ. Overall study results and limits: An apparent linkage of common viral pathogens to several of the most significant clusters emerged in a later analysis. Previously analyzed data showed that most TCR beta V segments were productive at a frequency of about 87% or about 30%. Immune exposure was documented only through CMV serostatus. Near-uniform donor sequencing depth was presumed by presence/absence analyses.

60 Vbeta and 13 Jbeta primers were used in PCR. TCRdb's table, derived via immunoSEQ multiplex PCR, lists solely in-frame clones and lacks some. This sample carries approximately 200,000 clones, roughly 77% of them seen once, and the ten largest clones take 2.5% to 3.5%. Input material: PBMCs. The genes are TRBV7-8 and TRBJ1-5; TRBD1 is a possible D gene (5 bases). The sequence derives from a woman in her 30s in good health and CMV-seropositive. CDR3 residues: CASSLAASSGDRNQPQHF. CDR3 coding DNA: TGTGCCAGCAGCTTAGCCGCTTCATCGGGGGATCGCAATCAGCCCCAGCATTTT.